These 23 T cell receptor beta chains were sequenced from one sample in a study of shared clonotypes between healthy human individuals. TCRdb's copy holds only in-frame clones and misses some; the assay was immunoSEQ multiplex PCR. Here the sample spans roughly 2 million clones, about 94% being singletons. Sequenced material: naive CD4+ T cells sorted from blood. Stated subset: CD45RA+ positively selected. The receptors were sampled from a man between 18 and 35 years old in good health.

The chain recombines TRBV27 with TRBJ1-1; D gene ambiguous. The germline gives CDR1 MNHEY, CDR2 SMNVEV (reference sequence). The CDR3 contains 14 residues. The V end was cut by 3 bases, the J end by 9 bases, with 17 bases between. Here the CDR3 DNA reads TGTGCCAGCAGTTTTAGTCCCAGTTGGCCCAAAGCTTTCTTT. Residues: CASSFSPSWPKAFF.

To note about this clone: At one boundary the junction diverges from the germline segment, which might be a read error. The chain links TRBV6-5 to TRBJ2-1, with D tentatively TRBD2 (6 bases). The CDR3 spans 12 residues. The germline CDR1 and CDR2 sequences are MNHEY and SVGAGI. This CDR3 reads CASSYVSGVTLF. CDR3 DNA: TGTGCCAGCAGTTATGTGTCGGGAGTAACCCTCTTC.

J is TRBJ1-2 and V is TRBV28; D may be TRBD1 (5 bases). Germline assignment: CDR1 MDHEN and CDR2 SYDVKM. There are 16 residues in the CDR3. V was trimmed by 5 bases and J by 4 bases, leaving 20 bases between them. Written as DNA, the CDR3 is TGTGCCAGCAGTCGGGAGTCTTCGGGACGGACCTATGGCTACACCTTC. It is translated as CASSRESSGRTYGYTF.

The rearrangement joins TRBV7-9 to TRBJ1-3; no clear D gene. CDR3 length: 15 amino acids. Trimming shortened V by 5 bases and J by 0 bases, and 11 bases separated the two germline ends. Germline V gene sequence: CDR1 SEHNR, CDR2 FQNEAQ (reference sequence). For the CDR3, the DNA is TGTGCCAGCAGCGCAAGCATTAGCTCTGGAAACACCATATATTTT. Translation gives CASSASISSGNTIYF.

V gene TRBV2 combines with J gene TRBJ2-7, with 7 bases aligning to TRBD2. Trimming at V came to 7 bases and at J to 3 bases, leaving 9 bases not matched to a gene. The germline gives CDR1 SNHLY, CDR2 FYNNEI. This CDR3 comprises 14 residues. In nucleotides, the CDR3 is TGTGCCAGCACCTCGGGGAGGGGCTTCTACGAGCAGTACTTC. As protein: CASTSGRGFYEQYF.

The chain couples TRBV25-1 to TRBJ2-3; D ambiguous. Germline CDR1 MGHDK, CDR2 SYGVNS. This CDR3 is 13 amino acids long. The V end lost 0 bases, the J end lost 8 bases, and 9 bases lay between the germline ends. CDR3 nucleotides: TGTGCCAGCAGTGAATACAATGAAGGTACGCAGTATTTT. Its translation: CASSEYNEGTQYF.

The rearrangement links TRBV10-3 to TRBJ2-1; tentative D call: TRBD2 (5 bases). V lost 6 bases and J lost 3, with 15 bases in between. CDR3 length: 15 amino acids. The germline CDR1 and CDR2 sequences are ENHRY and SYGVKD. CDR3 sequence (DNA): TGTGCCATCAGCGGAATACTAGGAAACTACAATGAGCAGTTCTTC. The encoded protein is CAISGILGNYNEQFF.

The chain uses TRBV5-1 and TRBJ1-2; TRBD1 aligns across 9 bases. The CDR3 has 17 amino acids. Germline V gene lookup returns CDR1 SGHRS and CDR2 YFSETQ. The J segment lost 8 bases and the V segment lost 3 bases, leaving 17 bases of the junction unmatched. CDR3 in DNA: TGCGCCAGCAGCTCCACAAACCCCGGGACAGGGTCTTTAGGCTACACCTTC. Translated: CASSSTNPGTGSLGYTF.

The chain is built from TRBV11-2 and TRBJ2-2, with 7 nucleotides matching TRBD1. Per the germline V gene, CDR1 is SGHAT and CDR2 is FQNNGV. The CDR3 extends over 17 amino acids. V dropped 0 bases and J dropped 2; count of bases not matched to a gene: 6. The CDR3 is CASSLDWPGGNTGELFF. CDR3 sequence (DNA): TGTGCCAGCAGCTTAGATTGGCCAGGGGGAAACACCGGGGAGCTGTTTTTT.

The rearrangement uses TRBV5-1 and TRBJ1-4; tentative D call: TRBD1 (6 bases). Germline V lookup: CDR1 SGHRS, CDR2 YFSETQ. This CDR3 comprises 17 residues. V lost 4 bases, J lost 0 bases, and 16 bases lay in between. The CDR3 region is CASSPDRPGATNEKLFF. CDR3 nucleotides: TGCGCCAGCAGCCCCGACAGGCCAGGGGCAACTAATGAAAAACTGTTTTTT.

This chain links TRBV2 with TRBJ2-2; D ambiguous. Trimming stripped 1 base from V and 7 bases from J, with 4 bases between. Germline CDR1 reads SNHLY; CDR2 reads FYNNEI. CDR3 length: 12 amino acids. CDR3 DNA: TGTGCCAGCAGTGAAGAGGTCGGGGAGCTGTTTTTT. Its translation is CASSEEVGELFF. The full variable domain, completed using reference TRBV2 and TRBJ2-2, is EPEVTQTPSHQVTQMGQEVILRCVPISNHLYFYWYRQILGQKVEFLVSFYNNEISEKSEIFDDQFSVERPDGSNFTLKIRSTKLEDSAMYFCASSEEVGELFFGEGSRLTVL.

The chain joins TRBV7-8 to TRBJ2-3; no definite D call. This CDR3 is 15 amino acids long. The germline gives CDR1 SGHVS, CDR2 FQNEAQ. Trimming removed 7 bases from V and 0 bases from J, with 14 bases in between. The CDR3 loop reads CASIPWEASTDTQYF. CDR3 DNA: TGTGCCAGCATCCCGTGGGAAGCCAGCACAGATACGCAGTATTTT.

This clone has a single count. The CDR3 reads CASSHSEKLFF. In nucleotides, the CDR3 is TGTGCCAGCAGCCACAGTGAAAAACTGTTTTTT. This chain joins TRBV14 and TRBJ1-4; D is unresolved. The germline V and J ends were trimmed by 3 bases and 7 bases, with 3 bases remaining between them. CDR1 is SGHDN, CDR2 FVKESK, per germline. The CDR3 totals 11 residues.

Of note for this clone: Other DNA sequences in this sample translate to the same CDR3. V gene TRBV6-5 combines with J gene TRBJ1-3; 9 bases are shared with TRBD1. This CDR3 has 15 amino acids. J lost 4 bases, V lost 0 bases, and 1 base had no gene match. The V gene's germline CDR1 is MNHEY and CDR2 SVGAGI. DNA for the CDR3: TGTGCCAGCAGTTACTCCGGACAGGGGGGAAACACCATATATTTT. Protein sequence: CASSYSGQGGNTIYF.

The rearrangement joins TRBV5-6 to TRBJ1-6; tentatively, D is TRBD1 (5 bases). Germline CDR1 reads SGHDT; CDR2 reads YYEEEE. The CDR3 has 16 residues. V was shortened by 4 bases and J by 0 bases, with 11 bases between the two germline ends. This chain's CDR3 is CASSQGRSSYNSPLHF. The CDR3 DNA is TGTGCCAGCAGCCAGGGACGGAGCTCCTATAATTCACCCCTCCACTTT. The whole variable domain, remainder taken from reference TRBV5-6 and TRBJ1-6, is DAGVTQSPTHLIKTRGQQVTLRCSPKSGHDTVSWYQQALGQGPQFIFQYYEEEERQRGNFPDRFSGHQFPNYSSELNVNALLLGDSALYLCASSQGRSSYNSPLHFGNGTRLTVT.

The chain joins TRBV27 to TRBJ1-1; D is ambiguous. Germline lookup yields CDR1 MNHEY and CDR2 SMNVEV (reference sequence). Trimming pared 4 bases from V and 8 bases from J, leaving 11 bases between. This CDR3 is built from 12 residues. CDR3: CASSSRGREAFF. CDR3 bases: TGTGCCAGCAGTTCTCGAGGAAGGGAAGCTTTCTTT.

This chain links TRBV27 with TRBJ2-7; 9 bases align to TRBD1. J lost 2 bases, V lost 5 bases, and 7 bases had no gene match. The CDR3 spans 15 residues. In germline, CDR1 is MNHEY, CDR2 SMNVEV (reference sequence). This CDR3 is CASSRKGDRAYEQYF. DNA of the CDR3: TGTGCCAGCAGTCGCAAGGGGGACAGGGCCTACGAGCAGTACTTC.

V and J are TRBV27 and TRBJ1-6; D is undetermined. V dropped 2 bases and J dropped 6 bases, with 17 bases sitting between them. This CDR3 contains 17 residues. The germline gives CDR1 MNHEY, CDR2 SMNVEV (reference sequence). CDR3 region: CASSLKPPGFGNSPLHF. The CDR3 DNA is TGTGCCAGCAGTTTAAAACCCCCGGGGTTCGGTAATTCACCCCTCCACTTT.

Concerning this clone itself: This CDR3 is also generated by other DNA sequences in the sample. The chain has TRBV19 and TRBJ1-2; possibly TRBD1 for D (6 bases). The CDR3 extends over 13 amino acids. The germline V and J ends were trimmed by 4 bases and 4 bases, with 10 bases remaining between them. Germline lookup yields CDR1 LNHDA and CDR2 SQIVND (reference sequence). The DNA of the CDR3 is TGTGCCAGTAGTACCGGACAGACCTATGGCTACACCTTC. Translation gives CASSTGQTYGYTF.

The chain is built from TRBV28 and TRBJ1-5; TRBD1 might be the D (5 bases). Germline CDR1 and CDR2: MDHEN and SYDVKM. This CDR3 spans 13 amino acids. Trimming removed 2 bases from V and 9 bases from J, with 11 bases in between. The CDR3 loop is CASSLGGVLPQHF. The CDR3 bases are TGTGCCAGCAGTTTAGGAGGGGTCTTGCCCCAGCATTTT.

The chain links TRBV6-5 to TRBJ2-7; D not resolved. The CDR3 has 14 residues. CDR1 is MNHEY and CDR2 is SVGAGI in the germline V gene. V was shortened by 0 bases and J by 9 bases, with 15 bases between the two germline ends. The DNA of the CDR3 is TGTGCCAGCAGTTACTCTGGGCCGCGTAGTGGGCAGTACTTC. Translation gives CASSYSGPRSGQYF.

The gene calls are TRBV6-1 and TRBJ2-1; maybe TRBD2 (7 bases). Trimming removed 4 bases at V and 14 bases at J, with 15 bases between. The CDR3 length is 12 residues. Looked up from germline, CDR1 is MNHNS and CDR2 is SASEGT. The CDR3 DNA follows: TGTGCCAGCAGTGTGGCGGGGGCGGAGGAGTTCTTC. Its translation is CASSVAGAEEFF.

V is TRBV7-9 and J is TRBJ1-1; D not certain. Germline assignment: CDR1 SEHNR and CDR2 FQNEAQ (reference sequence). This CDR3 is built from 15 residues. The V end lost 3 bases, the J end lost 4 bases, and 15 bases lay between the germline ends. CDR3 in amino acids: CASSFLSGMSTEAFF. CDR3 coding DNA: TGTGCCAGCAGCTTCCTCTCGGGAATGAGCACTGAAGCTTTCTTT.